Below, 17 T cell receptor beta chains from the same sample are listed, as sequenced in a study of T cells in Graves' hyperthyroidism and ophthalmopathy. The source material, RNA transcripts, was used to amplify TCR beta CDR3 regions. Primed by the HTBI set, a first-round RT-PCR was run on the TCR CDR3. TCRdb re-derived calls from the multiplex PCR reads in MiXCR, one entry per CDR3 protein. The sample shows approximately 98,000 distinct CDR3 sequences, about 40% of them seen only once. The sample taken for sequencing was peripheral blood or thyroid tissue (not recorded which). These receptors were collected from a woman younger than 45 with Graves' hyperthyroidism.

V gene TRBV30 combines with J gene TRBJ2-7, with 10 bases aligning to TRBD2. V lost 0 bases and J lost 7; bases outside the gene matches: 9. This CDR3 is 15 amino acids long. CDR1 and CDR2 (germline): GTSNPN, SVGIG (reference sequence). CDR3 region: CAWSVILAGPREQYF. CDR3 DNA: TGTGCCTGGAGTGTTATACTAGCGGGACCCCGGGAGCAGTACTTC.

Notes on this clonotype: The junction shows a germline mismatch at one end, possibly a read error. This sequence joins TRBV24-1 and TRBJ1-5; D remains ambiguous. The CDR3 totals 10 residues. In germline, CDR1 is KGHDR, CDR2 SFDVKD. The DNA of the CDR3 is TGTGCCGCCAGCAATCAGCCCCAGCATTTT. The encoded protein is CAASNQPQHF.

The V gene is TRBV10-2, the J gene TRBJ2-1, with 12 bases fitting TRBD2. Germline CDR1 is WSHSY and CDR2 is SAAADI. This CDR3 is built from 14 residues. The V and J ends lost 5 bases and 9 bases, in that order; junction bases with no gene match: 5. The CDR3 reads CASSPSGRVGEQFF. For the CDR3, the DNA is TGCGCCAGCAGTCCTAGCGGGAGGGTTGGTGAGCAGTTCTTC.

This clonotype appeared once. The chain carries TRBV12-3 or TRBV12-4 and TRBJ2-7, with D unclear. The V end was cut by 4 bases, the J end by 3 bases, with 28 bases between. CDR3 length equals 19 residues. As DNA, the CDR3 is TGTGCCAGCAGTTGGCCGGGTGTGGGCCTGGTGGAGACTCGCTACGAGCAGTACTTC. This translates into CASSWPGVGLVETRYEQYF.

This clonotype has a count of ten or more. The chain joins TRBV7-9 to TRBJ1-4; 9 bases line up with TRBD1. CDR3 length equals 20 residues. The J segment lost 3 bases and the V segment lost 5 bases, leaving 19 bases of the junction unmatched. CDR1 is SEHNR and CDR2 is FQNEAQ in the germline V gene (reference sequence). CDR3 sequence reads: CASSKGLGTGWYGANEKLFF. Here the CDR3 DNA reads TGTGCCAGCAGCAAAGGCCTGGGGACAGGGTGGTACGGAGCTAATGAAAAACTGTTTTTT.

This clonotype was counted many times. The rearrangement uses TRBV27 and TRBJ1-2; a possible D gene is TRBD1 (6 bases). The CDR3 contains 15 residues. Deletions cut 2 bases from V and 0 bases from J, with 10 bases between. Germline V gives CDR1 MNHEY, CDR2 SMNVEV (reference sequence). The CDR3 DNA sequence: TGTGCCAGCAGTTTAAGGAGGGGGACTAACTATGGCTACACCTTC. Its protein is CASSLRRGTNYGYTF.

In its sample, this clonotype was seen many times. The V call is TRBV6-5, the J call TRBJ2-5; perhaps TRBD1 as D (5 bases). V lost 7 bases, J lost 6 bases, and 15 bases lay in between. Germline V gives CDR1 MNHEY, CDR2 SVGAGI. This CDR3 is 13 amino acids long. The chain's CDR3 is CASIAGSGQTQYF. The CDR3 DNA sequence: TGTGCCAGCATAGCAGGGTCCGGGCAGACCCAGTACTTC.

There are many counts of this clonotype. V and J are TRBV12-3 or TRBV12-4 and TRBJ1-4; TRBD1 matches at 7 bases. The V segment lost 5 bases and the J segment 8 bases; nucleotides outside the gene matches: 11. CDR3 length equals 15 residues. CDR3 in amino acids: CASSHPRGLGEKLFF. DNA of the CDR3: TGTGCCAGCAGTCACCCTAGGGGGCTGGGGGAAAAACTGTTTTTT.

This clonotype was observed once. The chain combines TRBV15 with TRBJ1-4; no firm D call. The germline V and J ends were trimmed by 1 base and 2 bases, with 11 bases remaining between them. The germline V gene encodes CDR1 LNHNV and CDR2 YYDKDF (reference sequence). CDR3 length: 16 residues. The CDR3 here is CATSRGFGGTNEKLFF. The CDR3 DNA reads TGTGCCACCAGCAGAGGTTTCGGAGGTACTAATGAAAAACTGTTTTTT.

This clonotype occurred many times. The V call is TRBV2, the J call TRBJ1-3; TRBD1 might be the D (5 bases). This CDR3 is 12 amino acids long. V was clipped by 7 bases and J by 6 bases, with 10 bases between them. CDR1 is SNHLY, CDR2 FYNNEI, per germline. CDR3 nucleotides: TGTGCCAGCAAAGGGACTGTAAACACCATATATTTT. It is translated as CASKGTVNTIYF.

This clonotype was observed many times. The chain combines TRBV11-2 with TRBJ1-5; D unclear. This CDR3 has 17 amino acids. Trimming cost V 4 bases and J 3 bases, with 19 bases left between them. The germline V gene has CDR1 SGHAT and CDR2 FQNNGV. The CDR3 DNA reads TGTGCCAGCAGCTCCTGGGAGCCCGGCGGATCCAATCAGCCCCAGCATTTT. As protein: CASSSWEPGGSNQPQHF.

At least ten counts were recorded for this clonotype. V usage is TRBV7-9 and J usage is TRBJ2-6; D unresolved. Trimming shortened V by 4 bases and J by 1 base, and 5 bases separated the two germline ends. The CDR3 runs 14 residues. Germline V gene data show CDR1 as SEHNR and CDR2 as FQNEAQ (reference sequence). The CDR3 sequence is CASSWRSGANVLTF. CDR3 sequence (DNA): TGTGCCAGCAGCTGGCGGTCTGGGGCCAACGTCCTGACTTTC. Looking up the rest from reference TRBV7-9 and TRBJ2-6 gives the full variable domain: DTGVSQNPRHKITKRGQNVTFRCDPISEHNRLYWYRQTLGQGPEFLTYFQNEAQLEKSRLLSDRFSAERPKGSFSTLEIQRTEQGDSAMYLCASSWRSGANVLTFGAGSRLTVL.

This clonotype appeared many times. The chain links TRBV10-2 to TRBJ1-5, with 7 bases that match TRBD1. J lost 1 base, V lost 6 bases, and 3 bases had no gene match. This CDR3 has 14 residues. Germline assignment: CDR1 WSHSY and CDR2 SAAADI. CDR3 DNA sequence: TGCGCCAGCAGACCAGGGGGGAGCAATCAGCCCCAGCATTTT. It codes for CASRPGGSNQPQHF.

This clonotype was detected a few times. V usage is TRBV12-5 and J usage is TRBJ2-2; 13 bases line up with TRBD2. CDR3 size: 18 residues. CDR1 is LGHNT and CDR2 is FRNRAP in the germline V gene. Losses at the gene ends were 6 bases for V and 0 bases for J; bases not matched to a gene: 7. The CDR3 here is CASGSKTSGRPNTGELFF. In DNA, the CDR3 is TGTGCTAGTGGCTCAAAGACTAGCGGGAGGCCGAACACCGGGGAGCTGTTTTTT.

J is TRBJ2-5 and V is TRBV7-2; TRBD2 agrees at 10 bases. Germline V CDR1 and CDR2: SGHTA, FQGNSA. This CDR3 comprises 15 residues. J gave up 4 bases and V 5 bases, and 7 bases lay outside the gene matches. This CDR3 is CASSPQLAGPETQYF. The CDR3 DNA follows: TGTGCCAGCAGCCCGCAACTAGCGGGACCAGAGACCCAGTACTTC. The variable domain in full, completed from reference TRBV7-2 and TRBJ2-5, reads GAGVSQSPSNKVTEKGKDVELRCDPISGHTALYWYRQSLGQGLEFLIYFQGNSAPDKSGLPSDRFSAERTGGSVSTLTIQRTQQEDSAVYLCASSPQLAGPETQYFGPGTRLLVL.

The chain couples TRBV25-1 to TRBJ1-2; 9 bases fit TRBD1. This CDR3 contains 14 residues. Germline V gives CDR1 MGHDK, CDR2 SYGVNS. The chain's CDR3 is CAKGTGWVLGGYTF. The CDR3 DNA reads TGTGCTAAAGGGACAGGGTGGGTTCTAGGTGGCTACACCTTC.

This clonotype has ten or more counts. The chain is built from TRBV20-1 and TRBJ2-3, with D perhaps assigned TRBD1 or TRBD2 (5 bases each). V lost 3 bases and J lost 6, with 16 bases in between. The germline gives CDR1 DFQATT, CDR2 SNEGSKA (reference sequence). The CDR3 covers 14 residues. The CDR3 here is CSAREGGSGDTQYF. The CDR3 DNA sequence: TGCAGTGCTAGGGAAGGCGGGTCAGGGGATACGCAGTATTTT.